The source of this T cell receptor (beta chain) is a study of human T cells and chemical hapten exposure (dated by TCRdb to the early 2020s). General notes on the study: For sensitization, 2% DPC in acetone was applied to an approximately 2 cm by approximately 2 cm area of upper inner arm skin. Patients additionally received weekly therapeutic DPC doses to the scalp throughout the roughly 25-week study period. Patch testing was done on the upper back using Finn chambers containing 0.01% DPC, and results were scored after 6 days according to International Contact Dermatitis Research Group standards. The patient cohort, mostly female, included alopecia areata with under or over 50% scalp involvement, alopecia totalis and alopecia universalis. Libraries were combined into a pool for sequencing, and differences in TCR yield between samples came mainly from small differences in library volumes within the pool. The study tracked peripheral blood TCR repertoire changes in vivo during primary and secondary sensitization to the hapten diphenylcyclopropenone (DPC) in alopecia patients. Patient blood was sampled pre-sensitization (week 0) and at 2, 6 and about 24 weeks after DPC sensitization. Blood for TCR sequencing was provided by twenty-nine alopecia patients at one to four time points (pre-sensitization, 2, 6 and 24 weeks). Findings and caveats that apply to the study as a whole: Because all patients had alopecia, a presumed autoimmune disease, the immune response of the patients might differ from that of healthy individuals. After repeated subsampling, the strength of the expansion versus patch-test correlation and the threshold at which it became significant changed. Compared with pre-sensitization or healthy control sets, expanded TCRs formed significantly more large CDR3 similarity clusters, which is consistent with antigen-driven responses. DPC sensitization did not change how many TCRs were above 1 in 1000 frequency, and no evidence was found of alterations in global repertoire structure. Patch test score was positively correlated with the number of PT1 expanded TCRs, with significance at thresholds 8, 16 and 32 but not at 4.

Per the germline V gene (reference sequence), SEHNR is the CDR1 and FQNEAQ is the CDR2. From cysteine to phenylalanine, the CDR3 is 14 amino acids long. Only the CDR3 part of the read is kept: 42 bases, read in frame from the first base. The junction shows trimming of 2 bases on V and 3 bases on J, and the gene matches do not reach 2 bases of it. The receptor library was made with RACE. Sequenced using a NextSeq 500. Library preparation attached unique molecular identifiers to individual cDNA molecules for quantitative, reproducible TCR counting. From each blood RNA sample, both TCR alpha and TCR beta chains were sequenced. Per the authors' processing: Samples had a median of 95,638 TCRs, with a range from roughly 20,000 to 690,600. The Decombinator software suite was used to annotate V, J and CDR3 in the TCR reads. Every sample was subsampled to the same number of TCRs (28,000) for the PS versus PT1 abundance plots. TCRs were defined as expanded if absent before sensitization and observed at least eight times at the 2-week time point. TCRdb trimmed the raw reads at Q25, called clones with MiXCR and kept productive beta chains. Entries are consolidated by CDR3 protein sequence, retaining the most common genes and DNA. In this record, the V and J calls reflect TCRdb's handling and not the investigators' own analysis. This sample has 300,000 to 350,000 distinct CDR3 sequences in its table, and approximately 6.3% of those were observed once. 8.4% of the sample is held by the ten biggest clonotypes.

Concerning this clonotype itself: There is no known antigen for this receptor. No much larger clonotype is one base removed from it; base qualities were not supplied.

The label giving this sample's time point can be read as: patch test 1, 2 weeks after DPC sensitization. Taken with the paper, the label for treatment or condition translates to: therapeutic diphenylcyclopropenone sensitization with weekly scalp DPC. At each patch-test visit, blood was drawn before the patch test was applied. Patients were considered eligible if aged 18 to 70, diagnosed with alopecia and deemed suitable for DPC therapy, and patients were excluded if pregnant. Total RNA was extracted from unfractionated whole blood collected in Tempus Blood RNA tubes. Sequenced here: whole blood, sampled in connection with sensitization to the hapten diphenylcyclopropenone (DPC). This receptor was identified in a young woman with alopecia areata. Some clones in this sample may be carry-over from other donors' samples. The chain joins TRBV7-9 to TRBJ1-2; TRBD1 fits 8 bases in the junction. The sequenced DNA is TGTGCCAGCAGCTTAAACAGGGGGGACTATGGCTACACCTTC. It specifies CASSLNRGDYGYTF.